The clone carrying this TCR beta chain turned up a few times. This CDR3 is 15 amino acids long. With 6 bases removed from V and 4 bases from J, the gap between germline ends came to 18 bases. This entry is derived from a study of T-cell memory formation after mild COVID-19. From the 5' RACE reads, TCRdb called clonotypes with MiXCR, one entry per CDR3 protein. Here the sample spans tens of thousands of distinct CDR3 sequences, roughly 8% being singletons. Sequencing was carried out using PBMCs or a T cell subset sorted from them (not recorded which). V is TRBV12-3 or TRBV12-4 and J is TRBJ1-2; perhaps TRBD1 as D (5 bases). The receptor was derived from a man aged 18 to 29 who had mild COVID-19 (a few samples of this study predate the infection). Cell type and time point are not known. Written as DNA, the CDR3 is TGTGCCAGCAGCTCCATGCAGGGTGACGCCTATGGCTACACCTTC. Protein: CASSSMQGDAYGYTF.